This passage covers 27 T cell receptor beta chains from one sample sequenced in a study of OX40 agonist ivuxolimab in advanced cancers. Sequencing was performed with immunoSEQ multiplex PCR; in TCRdb, only in-frame clones are kept and a portion is missing. The table records tens of thousands of clones, under 95% of them present only once. Source: CD4+ or CD8+ T cells sorted from blood, taken in a trial of the OX40 agonist ivuxolimab. These receptors originate from an adult with an advanced solid tumor such as melanoma, head and neck, liver or kidney cancer.

J is TRBJ2-7 and V is TRBV7-9; 7 nucleotides line up with TRBD1. The CDR3 has 14 residues. Germline CDR1 reads SEHNR; CDR2 reads FQNEAQ (reference sequence). The J segment lost 3 bases and the V segment lost 5 bases, leaving 7 bases of the junction unmatched. This chain's CDR3 is CASSPGQPFYEQYF. The CDR3 coding sequence is TGTGCCAGCAGCCCGGGACAGCCTTTCTACGAGCAGTACTTC.

J is TRBJ1-6 and V is TRBV7-9; D perhaps matches TRBD1 (5 bases). The CDR3 extends over 14 amino acids. Germline CDR1 and CDR2: SEHNR and FQNEAQ (reference sequence). The ends were cut back, 7 bases at V and 6 bases at J, with 13 bases in the middle. The CDR3: CASTGDPFNSPLHF. The CDR3 nucleotides are TGTGCCAGCACCGGGGACCCATTTAATTCACCCCTCCACTTT.

This rearrangement joins TRBV7-9 to TRBJ1-4; TRBD1 might be the D (5 bases). This CDR3 region has 15 residues. Trimming left V 5 bases short and J 8 bases short, with 18 bases between. Germline CDR1 is SEHNR and CDR2 is FQNEAQ (reference sequence). The CDR3 nucleotides read TGTGCCAGCAGCCTAAGACTGGGGGGAATAGAAAAACTGTTTTTT. As protein: CASSLRLGGIEKLFF. Using reference TRBV7-9 and TRBJ1-4 for the parts outside the CDR3, the full variable domain is DTGVSQNPRHKITKRGQNVTFRCDPISEHNRLYWYRQTLGQGPEFLTYFQNEAQLEKSRLLSDRFSAERPKGSFSTLEIQRTEQGDSAMYLCASSLRLGGIEKLFFGSGTQLSVL.

This chain uses TRBV18 with TRBJ2-1, with 9 bases matching TRBD1. The CDR3 runs 17 residues. After removal of 3 bases from V and 9 bases from J, the junction contained 15 bases not matched to a gene. Germline lookup yields CDR1 KGHSH and CDR2 LQKENI. The CDR3 coding sequence is TGTGCCAGCTCACCGATCGCCCGACAGGGGGGATCGGGTGAGCAGTTCTTC. Its translation is CASSPIARQGGSGEQFF.

The rearrangement links TRBV11-3 to TRBJ2-3; possibly TRBD2 for D (7 bases). V was pared by 5 bases and J by 5 bases, with 17 bases between. CDR1 is SGHNT and CDR2 is YENEEA in the germline V gene. The CDR3 spans 15 residues. CDR3 sequence reads: CASSQREGEGDTQYF. The DNA of the CDR3 is TGTGCCAGCAGCCAACGAGAGGGGGAGGGAGATACGCAGTATTTT.

The chain joins TRBV19 to TRBJ1-5, with D tentatively TRBD1 (6 bases). V was trimmed by 5 bases and J by 0 bases, leaving 17 bases between them. The V gene's germline CDR1 is LNHDA and CDR2 SQIVND (reference sequence). The CDR3 covers 17 residues. The CDR3 nucleotides read TGTGCCAGTAGTGGATGGACGGGGACATCTAGCAATCAGCCCCAGCATTTT. This codes for CASSGWTGTSSNQPQHF. Filled out from reference TRBV19 and TRBJ1-5, the complete variable domain reads DGGITQSPKYLFRKEGQNVTLSCEQNLNHDAMYWYRQDPGQGLRLIYYSQIVNDFQKGDIAEGYSVSREKKESFPLTVTSAQKNPTAFYLCASSGWTGTSSNQPQHFGDGTRLSIL.

The gene calls are TRBV27 and TRBJ1-2; perhaps TRBD1 as D (5 bases). V dropped 7 bases and J dropped 7 bases, with 19 bases sitting between them. The germline gives CDR1 MNHEY, CDR2 SMNVEV (reference sequence). The CDR3 runs to 14 residues. The CDR3 nucleotides read TGTGCCAGCACCTCAATGTCGGGGGATTTTGGCTACACCTTC. Translated: CASTSMSGDFGYTF.

The chain couples TRBV13 to TRBJ2-1; D may be TRBD1 or TRBD2 (5 bases each). The CDR3 spans 17 residues. The germline gives CDR1 PRHDT, CDR2 FYEKMQ (reference sequence). Trimming pared 5 bases from V and 3 bases from J, leaving 20 bases between. CDR3 sequence: CASSPPGAAKVYNEQFF. In nucleotides, the CDR3 is TGTGCCAGCAGCCCCCCCGGGGCAGCGAAGGTCTACAATGAGCAGTTCTTC.

The rearrangement links TRBV7-2 to TRBJ2-1; 7 bases map to TRBD2. In germline, CDR1 is SGHTA, CDR2 FQGNSA. V lost 4 bases, J lost 4 bases, and 4 bases stayed unmatched. The CDR3 length is 14 residues. In DNA form, the CDR3 reads TGTGCCAGCAGCTGGGGGGGACGTTACAATGAGCAGTTCTTC. Its protein is CASSWGGRYNEQFF.

The chain joins TRBV10-2 to TRBJ2-1; D unclear. Germline V gives CDR1 WSHSY, CDR2 SAAADI. The CDR3 has 13 amino acids. V was trimmed by 2 bases and J by 5 bases, leaving 7 bases between them. The CDR3 spells CASSEGPNNEQFF. The CDR3 DNA is TGCGCCAGCAGTGAGGGACCAAACAATGAGCAGTTCTTC.

The V gene is TRBV11-2, the J gene TRBJ1-1; the D is unclear. Trimming left V 8 bases short and J 0 bases short, with 13 bases between. Germline V gene sequence: CDR1 SGHAT, CDR2 FQNNGV. This CDR3 contains 14 residues. CDR3 bases: TGTGCCAGCCGACCGACACAAATGAACACTGAAGCTTTCTTT. Its protein product is CASRPTQMNTEAFF.

The V call is TRBV5-1, the J call TRBJ2-7, with D uncertain. CDR3 size: 13 residues. Germline V gene sequence: CDR1 SGHRS, CDR2 YFSETQ. The germline V and J ends were trimmed by 1 base and 9 bases, with 14 bases remaining between them. This CDR3 reads CASSLRDDPWQYF. CDR3 bases: TGCGCCAGCAGCTTGCGTGATGACCCCTGGCAGTACTTC.

J is TRBJ2-7 and V is TRBV5-4; the D is unclear. Germline CDR1 SGHNT, CDR2 YYREEE (reference sequence). Deletions cut 1 base from V and 5 bases from J, with 4 bases between. CDR3 size: 11 residues. In DNA, the CDR3 is TGTGCCAGCAGCTTGTCCGACGAGCAGTACTTC. It is translated as CASSLSDEQYF.

The chain employs TRBV6-1 and TRBJ2-2; a weak D match, TRBD1 (6 bases). The CDR3 runs 14 residues. In germline, CDR1 is MNHNS, CDR2 SASEGT. Trimming removed 8 bases from V and 6 bases from J, with 16 bases in between. The CDR3 sequence: CASSGTRYSGELFF. CDR3 DNA: TGTGCCAGCTCCGGGACAAGATATTCCGGGGAGCTGTTTTTT.

The chain links TRBV28 to TRBJ2-5, with D possibly TRBD1 on 6 matching bases. Deletions cut 5 bases from V and 2 bases from J, with 24 bases between. Germline CDR1 and CDR2: MDHEN and SYDVKM. The CDR3 covers 18 residues. The CDR3, as DNA: TGTGCCAGCAGTCTCTCCGGGATGTTGGGACACAGGCAAGAGACCCAGTACTTC. This sequence encodes CASSLSGMLGHRQETQYF.

This chain links TRBV18 with TRBJ2-7; D uncertain. The ends were cut back, 0 bases at V and 1 base at J, with 13 bases in the middle. Germline CDR1 reads KGHSH; CDR2 reads LQKENI. The CDR3 loop spans 16 amino acids. The DNA for the CDR3 is TGTGCCAGCTCACCACCCCCCCCTCAAGGATCCTACGAGCAGTACTTC. Translated: CASSPPPPQGSYEQYF.

The V call is TRBV30, the J call TRBJ2-5, with D hard to call. Germline loops: CDR1 GTSNPN, CDR2 SVGIG (reference sequence). The CDR3 totals 14 residues. Trimming stripped 3 bases from V and 1 base from J, with 12 bases between. As DNA, the CDR3 is TGTGCCTGGAGCGATGACATAACCCAAGAGACCCAGTACTTC. It is translated as CAWSDDITQETQYF.

This chain links TRBV15 with TRBJ2-5; TRBD2 might be the D (6 bases). V gave up 4 bases and J gave up 1 base, with 13 bases separating them. Germline CDR1 reads LNHNV; CDR2 reads YYDKDF (reference sequence). This CDR3 is built from 15 residues. CDR3 DNA: TGTGCCACCAGCACCGTTCTAGCGCGCCAAGAGACCCAGTACTTC. Translation: CATSTVLARQETQYF. Looking up the rest from reference TRBV15 and TRBJ2-5 gives the full variable domain: DAMVIQNPRYQVTQFGKPVTLSCSQTLNHNVMYWYQQKSSQAPKLLFHYYDKDFNNEADTPDNFQSRRPNTSFCFLDIRSPGLGDTAMYLCATSTVLARQETQYFGPGTRLLVL.

Concerning this clone: One end of the junction does not line up with germline, which may come from a read error. The chain is built from TRBV28 and TRBJ1-2, with D possibly being TRBD1 (6 bases). Germline CDR1 MDHEN, CDR2 SYDVKM. This CDR3 is built from 12 residues. The CDR3 DNA sequence: TGTGCCAGCAGTCGAGACAGGTTTGGTGTCGCCTTC. This codes for CASSRDRFGVAF.

The V call is TRBV28, the J call TRBJ1-6, with D unresolved. Per the germline V gene, CDR1 is MDHEN and CDR2 is SYDVKM. V was pared by 1 base and J by 3 bases, with 16 bases between. CDR3 length equals 18 residues. The CDR3 region has the DNA TGTGCCAGCAGTTTATACGGAACAGTAGATGACTATAATTCACCCCTCCACTTT. Protein product: CASSLYGTVDDYNSPLHF. Filled out from reference TRBV28 and TRBJ1-6, the complete variable domain reads DVKVTQSSRYLVKRTGEKVFLECVQDMDHENMFWYRQDPGLGLRLIYFSYDVKMKEKGDIPEGYSVSREKKERFSLILESASTNQTSMYLCASSLYGTVDDYNSPLHFGNGTRLTVT.

The chain couples TRBV6-5 to TRBJ1-2; tentatively, D is TRBD1 (5 bases). The CDR3 contains 13 residues. Trimming cost V 2 bases and J 8 bases, with 12 bases left between them. CDR1 MNHEY and CDR2 SVGAGI come from the germline V gene. CDR3 loop: CASSYSQGEGYTF. CDR3 bases: TGTGCCAGCAGTTACAGTCAGGGAGAGGGCTACACCTTC.

The CDR3 coding sequence is TGTGCCAGCTTAACAGGGATCCAAGAGACCCAGTACTTC. This translates into CASLTGIQETQYF. This chain joins TRBV2 and TRBJ2-5; perhaps TRBD1 as D (6 bases). The V end was cut by 8 bases, the J end by 1 base, with 11 bases between. Germline-derived CDR1 and CDR2 are SNHLY and FYNNEI. The CDR3 runs 13 residues.

The genes are TRBV27 and TRBJ2-3, with D tentatively TRBD2 (5 bases). V was trimmed by 2 bases and J by 1 base, leaving 10 bases between them. The germline CDR1 and CDR2 sequences are MNHEY and SMNVEV (reference sequence). This CDR3 comprises 15 residues. This CDR3 reads CASSLGPRGTDTQYF. The CDR3 DNA is TGTGCCAGCAGTTTAGGCCCGCGGGGCACAGATACGCAGTATTTT.

V usage is TRBV14 and J usage is TRBJ2-1; TRBD2 agrees at 9 bases. Germline loops: CDR1 SGHDN, CDR2 FVKESK. The V gene end was trimmed by 0 bases and the J gene end by 8 bases; junction bases not matched to a gene: 11. This CDR3 has 17 residues. The CDR3, as DNA: TGTGCCAGCAGCCAAGAAGGTGCGGGAGGGCCGGGGCATGAGCAGTTCTTC. It encodes CASSQEGAGGPGHEQFF.

The genes are TRBV10-3 and TRBJ2-7; 8 bases are shared with TRBD2. Per the germline V gene, CDR1 is ENHRY and CDR2 is SYGVKD. The CDR3 totals 14 residues. The J segment lost 3 bases and the V segment lost 4 bases, leaving 5 bases of the junction unmatched. CDR3 region: CAISAPGLGYEQYF. CDR3 coding DNA: TGTGCCATCAGTGCGCCGGGACTAGGCTACGAGCAGTACTTC.

The chain couples TRBV6-1 to TRBJ2-7; D is possibly TRBD1 (6 bases). CDR1 is MNHNS, CDR2 SASEGT, per germline. The CDR3 runs to 16 residues. Trimming removed 1 base at V and 3 bases at J, with 16 bases between. The chain's CDR3 is CASSEEGQGILYEQYF. For the CDR3, the DNA is TGTGCCAGCAGTGAAGAGGGGCAGGGGATACTCTACGAGCAGTACTTC.

The rearrangement uses TRBV4-3 and TRBJ2-7; D uncertain. V was cut by 2 bases and J by 0 bases, with 11 bases left in between. Germline V gene lookup returns CDR1 LGHNA and CDR2 YSLEER. The CDR3 loop spans 15 amino acids. This CDR3 reads CASSQIDGSSYEQYF. CDR3 nucleotide sequence: TGCGCCAGCAGCCAAATTGATGGGTCCTCCTACGAGCAGTACTTC.